Following are 30 T cell receptor beta chains from one sample sequenced in a study of blood T cell repertoires in COVID-19. Method: immunoSEQ multiplex PCR; TCRdb's copy keeps in-frame clones and lacks some. Found here are about 120,000 clones, over 75% of them singletons; the top ten hold under 7%. The sequenced material came from peripheral blood. The source of these receptors is a man of 80 years or more with active or convalescent COVID-19.

J is TRBJ1-2 and V is TRBV5-5, with D possibly TRBD1 on 5 matching bases. The CDR3 is 15 residues long. V was cut by 4 bases and J by 4 bases, with 17 bases left in between. CDR1 is SGHKS, CDR2 YYEKEE, per germline (reference sequence). CDR3 loop: CASSTGTPVSYGYTF. In DNA, the CDR3 is TGTGCCAGCAGCACCGGGACTCCCGTCAGCTATGGCTACACCTTC.

The chain joins TRBV6-8 to TRBJ2-3, with 9 bases fitting TRBD2. This CDR3 contains 15 residues. Per germline, CDR1 MNHGY and CDR2 SAAAGT. J was trimmed by 0 bases and V by 8 bases; bases with no gene match: 6. Here the CDR3 reads CASGLAGDSTDTQYF. CDR3 DNA: TGTGCCAGCGGATTAGCGGGGGATAGCACAGATACGCAGTATTTT.

This rearrangement joins TRBV3-1 (or the pseudogene TRBV3-2) to TRBJ1-6; tentative D call: TRBD1 (6 bases). Germline V CDR1 and CDR2: LGHDT, YNNKEL (reference sequence). CDR3 length: 15 residues. The V and J ends lost 4 bases and 9 bases respectively, with 16 bases between them. In nucleotides, the CDR3 is TGTGCCAGCAGCCCTACCCGTACCAGGGGTTCACCCCTCCACTTT. Translated: CASSPTRTRGSPLHF.

This clone was observed a handful of times. Here the CDR3 reads CASSSSRTGYEQYF. Written as DNA, the CDR3 is TGTGCCAGCAGTTCCTCCCGGACAGGCTACGAGCAGTACTTC. The chain links TRBV27 to TRBJ2-7; TRBD1 matches at 7 bases. V trimming: 4 bases; J trimming: 3 bases; junction bases outside the gene matches: 6. The germline V gene has CDR1 MNHEY and CDR2 SMNVEV (reference sequence). The CDR3 has 14 amino acids.

This clone appeared once. This rearrangement joins TRBV10-3 to TRBJ1-1; unclear D gene. V was clipped by 11 bases and J by 0 bases, with 28 bases between them. Germline CDR1 and CDR2: ENHRY and SYGVKD. This CDR3 comprises 18 residues. This CDR3 is CALSPGPLFGGMNTEAFF. Written as DNA, the CDR3 is TGTGCCTTATCCCCGGGCCCTTTGTTTGGAGGGATGAACACTGAAGCTTTCTTT.

V is TRBV19 and J is TRBJ2-1; D remains unclear. The CDR3 runs to 14 residues. V was pared by 5 bases and J by 0 bases, with 8 bases between. Germline values: CDR1 LNHDA, CDR2 SQIVND (reference sequence). CDR3 sequence (DNA): TGTGCCAGTAGTCCCCAGGCCTCCTACAATGAGCAGTTCTTC. Protein sequence: CASSPQASYNEQFF.

About this clone itself: At the DNA level, this CDR3 is encoded by other sequences in the same sample as well. The chain employs TRBV12-3 or TRBV12-4 and TRBJ2-3; D is possibly TRBD1 (5 bases). This CDR3 has 12 residues. The ends were cut back, 6 bases at V and 6 bases at J, with 10 bases in the middle. The CDR3 sequence: CASRPPGDTQYF. The DNA for the CDR3 is TGTGCCAGCAGGCCCCCAGGGGATACGCAGTATTTT.

The CDR3: CASRALGGQPQHF. For the CDR3, the DNA is TGTGCCAGCAGGGCACTAGGCGGCCAGCCCCAGCATTTT. The gene calls are TRBV2 and TRBJ1-5; D is unclear. Germline V gene sequence: CDR1 SNHLY, CDR2 FYNNEI. The V end lost 6 bases, the J end lost 7 bases, and 13 bases lay between the germline ends. The CDR3 runs to 13 residues. The complete variable domain, with remaining parts taken from reference TRBV2 and TRBJ1-5, reads EPEVTQTPSHQVTQMGQEVILRCVPISNHLYFYWYRQILGQKVEFLVSFYNNEISEKSEIFDDQFSVERPDGSNFTLKIRSTKLEDSAMYFCASRALGGQPQHFGDGTRLSIL.

The rearrangement uses TRBV12-3 or TRBV12-4 and TRBJ1-4, with 9 bases that match TRBD1. The CDR3 runs to 12 residues. V lost 7 bases to trimming and J lost 10 bases; unmatched junction nucleotides: 4. The CDR3 spells CASNTGGGKLFF. CDR3 DNA: TGTGCCAGCAATACAGGGGGCGGAAAACTGTTTTTT.

V usage is TRBV10-3 and J usage is TRBJ1-5; 8 nucleotides agree with TRBD1. This CDR3 region has 13 residues. J lost 6 bases, V lost 10 bases, and 8 bases had no gene match. Germline V gene sequence: CDR1 ENHRY, CDR2 SYGVKD. CDR3 sequence: CATSGGEGQPQHF. Written as DNA, the CDR3 is TGTGCCACCTCAGGGGGCGAAGGTCAGCCCCAGCATTTT.

There are a few counts of this clone. The V call is TRBV7-6, the J call TRBJ2-2, with 11 bases that match TRBD2. V dropped 5 bases and J dropped 1; count of bases not matched to a gene: 3. Germline CDR1 reads SGHVS; CDR2 reads FNYEAQ. This CDR3 spans 16 amino acids. CDR3 bases: TGTGCCAGCAGCCTTAGCGGGGGGGTGAACACCGGGGAGCTGTTTTTT. Protein: CASSLSGGVNTGELFF.

This chain uses TRBV7-8 with TRBJ2-7, with 12 bases identical to TRBD1. CDR3 size: 15 residues. V shed 5 bases and J 7 bases; nucleotides not matched to a gene: 9. In germline, CDR1 is SGHVS, CDR2 FQNEAQ. The CDR3 DNA reads as TGTGCCAGCAGCCAGCCGGGACAGGGGGCTGAAGAGCAGTACTTC. Translation: CASSQPGQGAEEQYF.

The chain has TRBV7-8 and TRBJ2-7; 10 positions agree with TRBD2. Germline lookup yields CDR1 SGHVS and CDR2 FQNEAQ. V was clipped by 1 base and J by 13 bases; unmatched bases: 16. The CDR3 totals 16 residues. In nucleotides, the CDR3 is TGTGCCAGCAGCTTAGAGGCTAGCGGGGGTGCCTACGTGGGCTACTTC. It specifies CASSLEASGGAYVGYF.

The count of this clone is one. V is TRBV21-1 and J is TRBJ1-5; the listed D gene, TRBD1, was not tested against the DNA. TRBV21-1 corresponds to a pseudogene. The CDR3 has 15 amino acids. Written as DNA, the CDR3 is TGTGCCAGCAGCACCATAAGACAGGGCGGTCAGCCCCAGCATTTT. Residues: CASSTIRQGGQPQHF.

A few counts support this clone. This sequence joins TRBV18 and TRBJ1-4; D gene uncertain. V lost 4 bases to trimming and J lost 3 bases, with 9 bases between them. There are 14 residues in the CDR3. Germline V gives CDR1 KGHSH, CDR2 LQKENI. CDR3 coding DNA: TGTGCCAGCTCACGGTCAGGATCTAATGAAAAACTGTTTTTT. Its protein product is CASSRSGSNEKLFF. Together with reference TRBV18 and TRBJ1-4, the CDR3 gives the full variable domain: NAGVMQNPRHLVRRRGQEARLRCSPMKGHSHVYWYRQLPEEGLKFMVYLQKENIIDESGMPKERFSAEFPKEGPSILRIQQVVRGDSAAYFCASSRSGSNEKLFFGSGTQLSVL.

The rearrangement links TRBV4-2 to TRBJ1-2, with 7 bases matching TRBD1. CDR1 is LGHNA, CDR2 YNFKEQ, per germline. With V trimmed by 6 bases and J by 3 bases, 10 bases remained unmatched. The CDR3 has 15 amino acids. The DNA of the CDR3 is TGTGCCAGCAGATCTCGCGAGGGGGCGGACTATGGCTACACCTTC. Protein sequence: CASRSREGADYGYTF.

In DNA, the CDR3 is TGTGCCAGCAGCCGACAGGACCCCTCCTACAATGAGCAGTTCTTC. Its protein product is CASSRQDPSYNEQFF. The gene calls are TRBV11-2 and TRBJ2-1; TRBD1 might be the D (6 bases). Trimming shortened V by 5 bases and J by 0 bases, and 11 bases separated the two germline ends. This CDR3 region has 15 residues. From germline, CDR1 is SGHAT and CDR2 FQNNGV. Full variable domain (missing parts from reference TRBV11-2 and TRBJ2-1): EAGVAQSPRYKIIEKRQSVAFWCNPISGHATLYWYQQILGQGPKLLIQFQNNGVVDDSQLPKDRFSAERLKGVDSTLKIQPAKLEDSAVYLCASSRQDPSYNEQFFGPGTRLTVL.

The chain employs TRBV24-1 and TRBJ2-2; 7 bases fit TRBD1. The V segment lost 2 bases and the J segment 1 base; nucleotides outside the gene matches: 0. The CDR3 runs to 15 residues. Germline V gene sequence: CDR1 KGHDR, CDR2 SFDVKD. CDR3: CATSDYRGNTGELFF. CDR3 bases: TGTGCCACCAGTGATTACAGGGGGAACACCGGGGAGCTGTTTTTT.

The rearrangement uses TRBV7-3 and TRBJ2-1; no clear D gene. V was clipped by 1 base and J by 0 bases, with 7 bases between them. CDR1 SGHTA and CDR2 FQGTGA come from the germline V gene. This CDR3 has 15 amino acids. Written as DNA, the CDR3 is TGTGCCAGCAGCTTAATAGCAAACTCCTACAATGAGCAGTTCTTC. This gives the protein CASSLIANSYNEQFF.

V gene TRBV2 combines with J gene TRBJ1-6; no clear D. The germline V gene encodes CDR1 SNHLY and CDR2 FYNNEI. The V gene lost 3 bases and the J gene lost 6 bases, with 3 bases spanning the gap. This CDR3 is built from 12 residues. The CDR3 here is CASSDINSPLHF. The CDR3 coding sequence is TGTGCCAGCAGTGATATTAATTCACCCCTCCACTTT.

The chain links TRBV29-1 to TRBJ1-3; 9 nucleotides line up with TRBD1. Germline CDR1 is SQVTM and CDR2 is ANQGSEA. Trimming cost V 3 bases and J 4 bases; bases outside gene matches: 7. This CDR3 contains 15 residues. The CDR3 loop reads CSVDFRDRAGNTIYF. The DNA of the CDR3 is TGCAGCGTTGACTTCCGGGACAGGGCGGGAAACACCATATATTTT.

The J gene is TRBJ1-2, the V gene TRBV14; D uncertain. The CDR3 spans 13 residues. Germline CDR1 and CDR2: SGHDN and FVKESK. V was cut by 3 bases and J by 6 bases, with 11 bases left in between. DNA of the CDR3: TGTGCCAGCAGCCACGAGGGAGGAGATGGCTACACCTTC. Its protein is CASSHEGGDGYTF.

This sequence joins TRBV7-6 and TRBJ1-5; possible D gene TRBD1, 5 bases. Germline CDR1 and CDR2: SGHVS and FNYEAQ. V lost 1 base, J lost 5 bases, and 15 bases lay in between. This CDR3 has 16 residues. The CDR3 is CASSLGQFWVDQPQHF. The CDR3 DNA reads as TGTGCCAGCAGCTTAGGACAGTTTTGGGTCGATCAGCCCCAGCATTTT.

The chain recombines TRBV24-1 with TRBJ2-3; D is unresolved. The CDR3 sequence is 15 residues long. With 3 bases removed from V and 0 bases from J, the gap between germline ends came to 9 bases. Germline V CDR1 and CDR2: KGHDR, SFDVKD. CDR3 DNA: TGTGCCACCAGTGATATCGTGGCTAGCACAGATACGCAGTATTTT. As protein: CATSDIVASTDTQYF.

J is TRBJ1-5 and V is TRBV7-8; no firm D call. The V and J ends lost 3 bases and 8 bases respectively, with 11 bases between them. This CDR3 region has 13 residues. In germline, CDR1 is SGHVS, CDR2 FQNEAQ. The CDR3: CASSFFIAEPQHF. The CDR3 DNA follows: TGTGCCAGCAGCTTTTTTATAGCCGAGCCCCAGCATTTT.

The rearrangement links TRBV29-1 to TRBJ2-1; 12 bases match TRBD2. In germline, CDR1 is SQVTM, CDR2 ANQGSEA. The ends lost 6 bases at V and 8 bases at J; junction bases unmatched: 2. CDR3 length: 12 residues. The CDR3 loop reads CSVRLAGDEQFF. As DNA, the CDR3 is TGCAGCGTGAGACTAGCGGGAGATGAGCAGTTCTTC.

The chain employs TRBV19 and TRBJ2-3; a possible D gene is TRBD1 (6 bases). The CDR3 is 14 residues long. V was pared by 0 bases and J by 8 bases, with 12 bases between. CDR1 LNHDA and CDR2 SQIVND come from the germline V gene (reference sequence). The DNA for the CDR3 is TGTGCCAGTAGTATAGATGCAGGGGCAGGTACGCAGTATTTT. Translating gives CASSIDAGAGTQYF.

The table lists this clone with a count of one. V usage is TRBV7-2 and J usage is TRBJ2-1; D remains ambiguous. The V end was cut by 5 bases, the J end by 1 base, with 9 bases between. The germline CDR1 and CDR2 sequences are SGHTA and FQGNSA. The length of the CDR3 is 14 residues. The CDR3 region is CASSPLASYNEQFF. The CDR3 DNA follows: TGTGCCAGCAGCCCCCTGGCTTCCTACAATGAGCAGTTCTTC.

The chain couples TRBV12-3 or TRBV12-4 to TRBJ1-2; D is uncertain. The CDR3 covers 11 residues. Trimming cost V 2 bases and J 5 bases, with 3 bases left between them. The chain's CDR3 is CASSLQYGYTF. The CDR3 bases are TGTGCCAGCAGTTTACAGTATGGCTACACCTTC.

The chain carries TRBV12-3 or TRBV12-4 and TRBJ2-2; D possibly corresponds to TRBD1 (5 bases). V lost 5 bases and J lost 5, with 9 bases in between. This CDR3 is 13 amino acids long. The CDR3 loop is CASSPRETGELFF. The CDR3 DNA is TGTGCCAGCAGTCCCAGGGAAACCGGGGAGCTGTTTTTT.